The clone carrying this TCR beta chain has a single count. This record comes from a study of blood T cell repertoires in COVID-19. Study details: The origin of the acute and convalescent COVID-19 samples was the United States, Italy and Spain.

Which cohort a participant joined came from the clinical history participants gave. Those designated as exposed participants met a COVID-19 case within 2 weeks before study entry. The ends were cut back, 4 bases at V and 2 bases at J, with 14 bases in the middle. There are 15 residues in the CDR3. The V gene's germline CDR1 is LNHDA and CDR2 SQIVND (reference sequence). Per the study methods: Quantification of nucleated cells was approximated via reference gene primer amplification. Only in-frame clones appear in the TCRdb table, and some are missing; sequencing was by immunoSEQ multiplex PCR. V, J and clone size are taken as reported in that table, and D and trimming were inferred from the DNA itself. The data hold 150,000 or so clones, with about 85% observed a single time.

The chain carries TRBV19 and TRBJ1-2; D might be TRBD1 (5 bases). The sequenced material came from PBMCs or T cells enriched from blood (not recorded which). The source of this sequence is a middle-aged woman who had been exposed to COVID-19. CDR3 nucleotides: TGTGCCAGTAGTAACAGACAGATTGGAAACTATGGCTACACCTTC. It codes for CASSNRQIGNYGYTF.